What follows is one T cell receptor (beta chain) and its context. Antigen: not known. The sample comes from a study of T cell repertoires in cytomegalovirus infection. TCRdb reanalysed the reads using MiXCR and keeps one entry per CDR3 protein. Among fewer than 1,000,000 distinct CDR3 sequences listed, more than 25% were seen once. Trimming took 0 bases from V and 5 from J, leaving 9 bases between them. Germline values: CDR1 SGHRS, CDR2 YFSETQ. This CDR3 region has 13 residues. The origin of this receptor is a human donor in good health (CMV status not recorded). Some clones in this sample may be carry-over from other donors' samples. The chain uses TRBV5-1 and TRBJ2-7; D ambiguous. The specimen was cultured CD8+ T cells from PBMCs, collected from culture after CMV antigen stimulation. The CDR3 region is CASSLGQRNEQYF. The CDR3 region has the DNA TGCGCCAGCAGCTTGGGGCAGAGGAACGAGCAGTACTTC. The full variable domain, completed using reference TRBV5-1 and TRBJ2-7, is KAGVTQTPRYLIKTRGQQVTLSCSPISGHRSVSWYQQTPGQGLQFLFEYFSETQRNKGNFPGRFSGRQFSNSRSEMNVSTLELGDSALYLCASSLGQRNEQYFGPGTRLTVT.